This T cell receptor beta chain was sequenced in a study of OX40 agonist ivuxolimab in advanced cancers. Germline assignment: CDR1 MNHNS and CDR2 SASEGT. CDR3 length: 16 amino acids. V lost 4 bases and J lost 7; bases outside the gene matches: 10. General study points: Patients who responded partially at 0.1-3.0 mg/kg showed clonal expansion ranking among the lowest.

Only in-frame clones appear in the TCRdb table, and some are missing; sequencing was by immunoSEQ multiplex PCR. The table shows 55,000 to 80,000 clones, with around 87% occurring only once. Remarks on this clone: As yet, its antigen is unknown.

The TCR was taken from an adult with an advanced solid tumor such as melanoma, head and neck, liver or kidney cancer. The source material was CD4+ or CD8+ T cells sorted from blood, sampled in a trial of the OX40 agonist ivuxolimab. The rearrangement uses TRBV6-1 and TRBJ2-2; TRBD2 matches at 9 bases. CDR3 in DNA: TGTGCCAGCAGTGTCGCGCGGGGGGGCAAAGACGGGGAGCTGTTTTTT. It translates to CASSVARGGKDGELFF.